This paragraph reports one TCR beta chain. Some clones are missing from TCRdb's copy, which holds only in-frame ones; the method was immunoSEQ multiplex PCR. The sample includes 150,000 to 200,000 clones, around nine tenths of them seen just once. This record comes from a study of T cell responses to AZD1222 COVID-19 vaccine. The length of the CDR3 is 16 residues. This rearrangement joins TRBV12-2 to TRBJ2-7; TRBD2 is the table's D call and was not checked against the DNA. TRBV12-2 is labeled a pseudogene. Sequencing was performed on peripheral blood, taken 28 days after the second dose of the MenACWY control vaccine. This TCR derives from an adult who received the MenACWY meningococcal vaccine as a control. CDR3 bases: TGTGCAAGTCGCTTATTTAGGGGACTAGCTCCCTACGAGCAGTACTTC. Its translation is CASRLFRGLAPYEQYF.